This T cell receptor beta chain was recorded in a study of T cells in localized non-small cell lung cancer. With 3 bases removed from V and 4 bases from J, the gap between germline ends came to 16 bases. This CDR3 is built from 15 residues. Germline values: CDR1 SGHRS, CDR2 YFSETQ. Of note for this clone: Antigen specificity is unknown.

Study-wide findings and caveats: The highest T cell clonality was in uninvolved adjacent lung, above tumor.

Data came from immunoSEQ multiplex PCR; TCRdb stores just in-frame clones and leaves some out. The data show about 52,000 clones, around three quarters seen once. The input for sequencing was PBMCs, taken before any cancer treatment. V gene TRBV5-1 combines with J gene TRBJ1-1; no clear D gene. The TCR comes from a woman aged 40 to 75 with stage II lung adenocarcinoma. The CDR3 here is CASSSEGGPGTEAFF. The DNA for the CDR3 is TGCGCCAGCAGCTCCGAGGGAGGCCCGGGCACTGAAGCTTTCTTT.